The 24 T cell receptor beta chains presented below share a single source sample, sequenced in a study of T-cell reconstitution after alpha-beta-depleted transplantation in children. For TCRbeta, the library was prepared with unique molecular identifiers. TCRdb analysed the PCR reads with MiXCR anew, one entry per CDR3 protein. The sample lists a few hundred thousand distinct CDR3 sequences; around 20% were seen once. The sample consisted of PBMCs from the stem cell graft donor, taken from the stem cell graft. All receptors come from a human donor who donated a stem cell graft to a child with acute lymphoblastic leukemia.

V gene TRBV5-1 combines with J gene TRBJ2-7, with a tentative D call TRBD2 (6 bases). CDR3 length: 19 residues. From germline, CDR1 is SGHRS and CDR2 YFSETQ. Trimming left V 3 bases short and J 1 base short, with 26 bases between. In DNA form, the CDR3 reads TGCGCCAGCAGCTATTCCTTCCCCGGGGAATCGGGGGATTCCTACGAGCAGTACTTC. This codes for CASSYSFPGESGDSYEQYF.

The count of this clonotype is one. The J gene is TRBJ2-7, the V gene TRBV12-3 or TRBV12-4; D is tentatively TRBD1 or TRBD2 (5 bases each). The CDR3 totals 14 residues. The V end lost 5 bases, the J end lost 2 bases, and 13 bases lay between the germline ends. The CDR3 region is CASSRSGATYEQYF. The DNA for the CDR3 is TGTGCCAGCAGTCGATCCGGGGCAACCTACGAGCAGTACTTC.

This clonotype was counted only a few times. The chain carries TRBV13 and TRBJ2-5; possibly TRBD1 for D (5 bases). The V gene lost 6 bases and the J gene lost 7 bases, with 21 bases spanning the gap. This CDR3 has 15 amino acids. The V gene's germline CDR1 is PRHDT and CDR2 FYEKMQ (reference sequence). As DNA, the CDR3 is TGTGCCAGCAGTTCACCGAGACAGAAGATTGGGACCCAGTACTTC. This codes for CASSSPRQKIGTQYF.

The table lists this clonotype with a few counts. This chain links TRBV10-2 with TRBJ2-1, with D possibly TRBD1 on 5 matching bases. Germline CDR1 WSHSY, CDR2 SAAADI. This CDR3 comprises 14 residues. Trimming left V 3 bases short and J 7 bases short, with 13 bases between. CDR3 loop: CASSEAVRANEQFF. CDR3 bases: TGCGCCAGCAGTGAAGCAGTCAGGGCGAATGAGCAGTTCTTC.

The gene calls are TRBV21-1 and TRBJ2-2; whether TRBD1, the table's D call, matches the DNA was not checked. TRBV21-1 is described as a pseudogene. The CDR3 runs to 17 residues. The CDR3 loop is CASSTRDRGWNTGELFF. The CDR3 coding sequence is TGTGCCAGCAGCACCCGGGACAGGGGCTGGAACACCGGGGAGCTGTTTTTT.

The chain joins TRBV5-1 to TRBJ1-5, with D tentatively TRBD1 (6 bases). Per the germline V gene, CDR1 is SGHRS and CDR2 is YFSETQ. The CDR3 runs to 14 residues. Trimming removed 4 bases at V and 8 bases at J, with 16 bases between. The CDR3 DNA follows: TGCGCCAGCAGCCAGGGGCTCCCGACGGAGCCCCAGCATTTT. This translates into CASSQGLPTEPQHF. The full variable domain, rest sourced from reference TRBV5-1 and TRBJ1-5, is KAGVTQTPRYLIKTRGQQVTLSCSPISGHRSVSWYQQTPGQGLQFLFEYFSETQRNKGNFPGRFSGRQFSNSRSEMNVSTLELGDSALYLCASSQGLPTEPQHFGDGTRLSIL.

This clonotype was seen more than once but under ten times. The chain couples TRBV20-1 to TRBJ2-7; 14 bases align to TRBD2. This CDR3 contains 13 residues. Germline assignment: CDR1 DFQATT and CDR2 SNEGSKA (reference sequence). J lost 7 bases, V lost 6 bases, and 5 bases had no gene match. Here the CDR3 reads CSARTSGRYEQYF. CDR3 bases: TGCAGTGCCAGGACTAGCGGGAGGTATGAGCAGTACTTC.

This sequence joins TRBV12-3 or TRBV12-4 and TRBJ2-3; 11 bases map to TRBD2. Unmatched junction bases numbered 2, after V lost 3 bases and J lost 3 bases. This CDR3 is 15 amino acids long. DNA of the CDR3: TGTGCCAGCAGTTTTAGCGGGAGGGGGACAGATACGCAGTATTTT. It encodes CASSFSGRGTDTQYF.

This clonotype was counted a few times. The chain uses TRBV4-1 and TRBJ1-1; possible D gene TRBD1, 6 bases. The CDR3 totals 14 residues. Between the trimmed V and J ends, which lost 3 bases and 4 bases, there was a span of 12 bases. CDR1 MGHRA and CDR2 YSYEKL come from the germline V gene. The CDR3 DNA is TGCGCCAGCAGCCACATAGGGGGGTTCACTGAAGCTTTCTTT. Protein: CASSHIGGFTEAFF.

This chain connects TRBV14 to TRBJ2-7; D ambiguous. Germline lookup yields CDR1 SGHDN and CDR2 FVKESK. This CDR3 is built from 13 residues. V lost 3 bases and J 5 bases, leaving 11 bases between the germline ends. The CDR3 DNA follows: TGTGCCAGCAGCCAGGCCAGGTCCCACGAGCAGTACTTC. Encoded protein: CASSQARSHEQYF.

There are a few counts of this clonotype. The V gene is TRBV7-6, the J gene TRBJ2-2, with 8 bases aligning to TRBD1. This CDR3 is 15 amino acids long. J gave up 3 bases and V 0 bases, and 0 bases lay outside the gene matches. In germline, CDR1 is SGHVS, CDR2 FNYEAQ. The CDR3, as DNA: TGTGCCAGCAGCTTAGCGACAGGGGACACCGGGGAGCTGTTTTTT. Translated, it gives CASSLATGDTGELFF.

This rearrangement joins TRBV5-1 to TRBJ2-7; 14 bases line up with TRBD2. This CDR3 has 16 residues. The junction had 6 bases not matched to a gene; V was cut back by 3 bases and J by 4 bases. Germline assignment: CDR1 SGHRS and CDR2 YFSETQ. The CDR3, as DNA: TGCGCCAGCAGCTCCCGGACTAGCGGGAGGTATTACGAGCAGTACTTC. It translates to CASSSRTSGRYYEQYF.

The V gene is TRBV30, the J gene TRBJ2-7, with D hard to call. The V and J ends lost 1 base and 0 bases respectively, with 10 bases between them. The CDR3 runs 14 residues. Germline loops: CDR1 GTSNPN, CDR2 SVGIG (reference sequence). In DNA form, the CDR3 reads TGTGCCTGGAGTGGTGCAACGAGCTCCTACGAGCAGTACTTC. It is translated as CAWSGATSSYEQYF.

This clonotype came up a few times. This rearrangement joins TRBV27 to TRBJ2-7; TRBD2 matches 15 bases. Germline V gene sequence: CDR1 MNHEY, CDR2 SMNVEV (reference sequence). The CDR3 runs to 16 residues. The ends lost 5 bases at V and 2 bases at J; junction bases unmatched: 4. CDR3 in amino acids: CASSPRTSGRAYEQYF. DNA for the CDR3: TGTGCCAGCAGTCCAAGGACTAGCGGGAGGGCCTACGAGCAGTACTTC.

The chain recombines TRBV7-2 with TRBJ2-3, with 8 bases identical to TRBD2. The germline V gene encodes CDR1 SGHTA and CDR2 FQGNSA. The CDR3 totals 17 residues. Trimming removed 5 bases from V and 1 base from J; junction bases left unmatched: 11. The CDR3: CASSPTRTSSGTDTQYF. CDR3 sequence (DNA): TGTGCCAGCAGCCCTACCAGGACTAGCTCTGGCACAGATACGCAGTATTTT.

This clonotype was observed at least ten times. The chain links TRBV5-1 to TRBJ1-1; D unclear. The CDR3 totals 13 residues. With 5 bases removed from V and 0 bases from J, the gap between germline ends came to 8 bases. Germline CDR1 reads SGHRS; CDR2 reads YFSETQ. The DNA of the CDR3 is TGCGCCAGCAGATTGAGCCTGAACACTGAAGCTTTCTTT. It is translated as CASRLSLNTEAFF.

The chain joins TRBV12-3 or TRBV12-4 to TRBJ2-1, with 13 bases lining up with TRBD2. The CDR3 runs 18 residues. V was pared by 6 bases and J by 4 bases, with 12 bases of the junction left unmatched. Here the CDR3 reads CASSRRTSGRGIYNEQFF. CDR3 bases: TGTGCCAGCAGCCGGAGGACTAGCGGGAGAGGTATATACAATGAGCAGTTCTTC.

The chain carries TRBV6-1 and TRBJ1-6; 12 bases line up with TRBD1. CDR3 length: 13 residues. The V segment lost 10 bases and the J segment 8 bases; nucleotides outside the gene matches: 3. CDR1 and CDR2 from the germline V gene are MNHNS and SASEGT. CDR3 coding DNA: TGTGCCACCGGGGACAGGGGGCATTCACCCCTCCACTTT. It translates to CATGDRGHSPLHF.

This clonotype was observed a few times. CDR3 in amino acids: CASSLAGDFEGYEQYF. CDR3 nucleotides: TGCGCCAGCAGCTTGGCCGGTGACTTCGAAGGCTACGAGCAGTACTTC. The gene calls are TRBV5-1 and TRBJ2-7; no firm D call. V was cut by 0 bases and J by 3 bases, with 16 bases left in between. Germline assignment: CDR1 SGHRS and CDR2 YFSETQ. The CDR3 extends over 16 amino acids.

V is TRBV27 and J is TRBJ1-2, with TRBD1 as a possible D gene (6 bases). V was pared by 8 bases and J by 4 bases, with 14 bases between. Germline CDR1 reads MNHEY; CDR2 reads SMNVEV (reference sequence). This CDR3 is built from 13 residues. CDR3 in DNA: TGTGCCAGCCTTTCCCGGGACACCTATGGCTACACCTTC. Translation: CASLSRDTYGYTF.

This clonotype has more than one count but fewer than ten. V gene TRBV7-6 combines with J gene TRBJ2-3; 8 bases agree with TRBD1. This CDR3 contains 14 residues. V trimming: 10 bases; J trimming: 8 bases; junction bases outside the gene matches: 14. Germline loops: CDR1 SGHVS, CDR2 FNYEAQ. The CDR3, as DNA: TGTGCCACCAATCAGGGGGCGCAGGAGGGTACGCAGTATTTT. It encodes CATNQGAQEGTQYF. Supplemented by reference TRBV7-6 and TRBJ2-3, the full variable domain reads GAGVSQSPRYKVTKRGQDVALRCDPISGHVSLYWYRQALGQGPEFLTYFNYEAQQDKSGLPNDRFSAERPEGSISTLTIQRTEQRDSAMYRCATNQGAQEGTQYFGPGTRLTVL.

This clonotype was counted only a few times. The chain recombines TRBV11-2 with TRBJ2-5, with 7 bases identical to TRBD2. The CDR3 runs 15 residues. J was trimmed by 2 bases and V by 1 base; bases with no gene match: 4. CDR1 SGHAT and CDR2 FQNNGV come from the germline V gene. For the CDR3, the DNA is TGTGCCAGCAGCTTAGGGACTAGGGTACAAGAGACCCAGTACTTC. It specifies CASSLGTRVQETQYF.

This clonotype was recorded a few times. V gene TRBV24-1 combines with J gene TRBJ2-2; no firm D call. This CDR3 has 13 amino acids. Germline CDR1 is KGHDR and CDR2 is SFDVKD. Between the trimmed V and J ends, which lost 5 bases and 1 base, there was a span of 4 bases. Here the CDR3 DNA reads TGTGCCACCAGTGCTAGGAACACCGGGGAGCTGTTTTTT. It yields the protein CATSARNTGELFF.

The J gene is TRBJ2-2, the V gene TRBV10-3, with D possibly matching TRBD1 (5 bases). V was trimmed by 2 bases and J by 4 bases, leaving 14 bases between them. CDR1 is ENHRY and CDR2 is SYGVKD in the germline V gene. The CDR3 has 16 residues. CDR3 in DNA: TGTGCCATCAGTGAGGAACAGGTCCTGAGCACCGGGGAGCTGTTTTTT. Protein: CAISEEQVLSTGELFF.